This is a list of T cell receptor beta chains from one sample in a study of Ad26.COV2.S vaccination and SARS-CoV-2 variants. The protocol was immunoSEQ multiplex PCR, while the TCRdb copy is restricted to in-frame clones and leaves out a portion. The sample includes approximately 450,000 clones, around 90% seen only once; the top ten take approximately 12%. This sample comprised peripheral blood, obtained in a trial of Ad26.COV2.S vaccine versus placebo. Receptor source: a person between 18 and 65 years old who received the Ad26.COV2.S COVID-19 vaccine or a placebo. The CDR3 runs from the conserved cysteine through the conserved F or W. Each record gives: D gene, CDR3 length, J gene, V gene, CDR3 DNA, CDR3 protein. A D gene is named only where the DNA matches it firmly.

.,15,TRBJ2-1,TRBV7-9,TGTGCCATCCCTTCCGTGACAGACTCCTACAATGAGCAGTTCTTC,CAIPSVTDSYNEQFF
TRBD2,16,TRBJ2-2,TRBV12-5,TGTGCTAGTGGTTTGGGTGCGGGAGTTCGGACCGGGGAGCTGTTTTTT,CASGLGAGVRTGELFF
.,14,TRBJ2-3,TRBV19,TGTGCCAGTAGTGAAACAGGACGCACAGATACGCAGTATTTT,CASSETGRTDTQYF
.,15,TRBJ2-3,TRBV11-2,TGTGCCAGCAGCCCCTCCCTACGAGGGGGGCGCGATCATCTTTTT,CASSPSLRGGRDHLF
TRBD1,15,TRBJ2-1,TRBV24-1,TGTGCCACCAGTGAAACAGGGGGTTCCGGGAATGAGCAGTTCTTC,CATSETGGSGNEQFF
.,16,TRBJ2-1,TRBV6-1,TGTGCCAGCAGGGAAGGGCTTACGACCTCCGGCCATGAGCAGTTCTTC,CASREGLTTSGHEQFF
.,12,TRBJ2-1,TRBV11-2,TGTGCCAGCAGCTTAGCGGGTTCTGGGCAGTTCTTC,CASSLAGSGQFF
TRBD2,12,TRBJ2-1,TRBV30,TGTGCCTGGACTAGCGGCCCACATGAGCAGTTCTTC,CAWTSGPHEQFF
.,15,TRBJ1-2,TRBV4-3,TGCGCCAGCAGCCAAGATAGGGAGGGTGACTATGGCTACACCTTC,CASSQDREGDYGYTF
.,14,TRBJ2-5,TRBV5-1,TGCGCCAGCAGCTTGGGGGACGGCCAAGAGACCCAGTACTTC,CASSLGDGQETQYF
.,13,TRBJ2-1,TRBV29-1,TGCAGCGTTGACCTTAGACTAGTAGATGAGCAGTTCTTC,CSVDLRLVDEQFF
.,14,TRBJ2-7,TRBV7-2,TGTGCCAGCAGCTTAGAAGGGTTTCACTACGAGCAGTACTTC,CASSLEGFHYEQYF
.,14,TRBJ2-3,TRBV2,TGTGCCAGCAGTCAACTCCGGACAGCTGATACGCAGTATTTT,CASSQLRTADTQYF
TRBD2,14,TRBJ2-5,TRBV15,TGTGCCACCAGCAGAGTGGGAGGGTTGGAGACCCAGTACTTC,CATSRVGGLETQYF